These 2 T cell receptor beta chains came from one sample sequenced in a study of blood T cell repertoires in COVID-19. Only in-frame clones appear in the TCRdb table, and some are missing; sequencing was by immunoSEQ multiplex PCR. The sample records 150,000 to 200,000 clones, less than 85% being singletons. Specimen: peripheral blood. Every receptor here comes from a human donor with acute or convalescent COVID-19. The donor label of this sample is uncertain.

For the CDR3, the DNA is TGTGCCAGCAGCCGGCCGACTGACAATGAGCAGTTCTTC. Its translation: CASSRPTDNEQFF. This chain links TRBV7-9 with TRBJ2-1; D ambiguous. CDR3 size: 13 residues. Germline-derived CDR1 and CDR2 are SEHNR and FQNEAQ (reference sequence). V was clipped by 5 bases and J by 5 bases, with 10 bases between them.

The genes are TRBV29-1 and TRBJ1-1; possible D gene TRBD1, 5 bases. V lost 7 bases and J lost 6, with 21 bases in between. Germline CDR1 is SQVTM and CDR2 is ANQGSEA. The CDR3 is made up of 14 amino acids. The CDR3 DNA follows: TGCAGCGCACACCCGGGGGGGTTTGCGTCTGAAGCTTTCTTT. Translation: CSAHPGGFASEAFF.